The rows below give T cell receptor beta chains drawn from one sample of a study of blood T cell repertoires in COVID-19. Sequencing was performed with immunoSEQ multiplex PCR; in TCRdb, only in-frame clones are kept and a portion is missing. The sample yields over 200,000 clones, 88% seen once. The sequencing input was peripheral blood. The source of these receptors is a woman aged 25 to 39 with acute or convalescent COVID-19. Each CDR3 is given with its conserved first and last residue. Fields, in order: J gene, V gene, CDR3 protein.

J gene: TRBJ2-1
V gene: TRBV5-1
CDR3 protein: CASSGMGLYNEQFF

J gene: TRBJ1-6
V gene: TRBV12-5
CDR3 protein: CASGPYTNRQTIRNSPLHF

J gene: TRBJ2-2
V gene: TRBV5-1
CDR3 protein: CASSLGQGANTGELFF

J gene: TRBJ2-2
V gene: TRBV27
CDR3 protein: CASSFAGEGGGLFF

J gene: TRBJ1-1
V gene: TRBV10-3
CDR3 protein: CAITQRGAGTEAFF

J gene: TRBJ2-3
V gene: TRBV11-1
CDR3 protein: CASSLVTPRDTQYF

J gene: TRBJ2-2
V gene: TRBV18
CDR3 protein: CASSRGLAGTGELFF

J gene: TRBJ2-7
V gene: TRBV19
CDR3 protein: CASSPTGTGFYEQYF

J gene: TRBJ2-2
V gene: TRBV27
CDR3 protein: CASSYISGELFF

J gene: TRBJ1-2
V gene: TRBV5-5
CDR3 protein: CASSYPAPGTGPSSHGYTF

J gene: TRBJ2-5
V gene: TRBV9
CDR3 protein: CASSPRGPSQETQYF

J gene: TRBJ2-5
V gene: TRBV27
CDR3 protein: CASSLQGRETQYF

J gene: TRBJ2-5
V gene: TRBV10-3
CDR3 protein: CATSSEETQYF

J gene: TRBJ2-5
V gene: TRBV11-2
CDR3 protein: CASSLSLAGGPGETQYF

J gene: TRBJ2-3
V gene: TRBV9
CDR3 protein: CASSVLAGNTDTQYF

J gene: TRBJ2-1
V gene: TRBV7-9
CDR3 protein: CASRNLVSVYNEQFF

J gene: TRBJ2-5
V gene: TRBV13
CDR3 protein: CASSFRLLAGGETQYF

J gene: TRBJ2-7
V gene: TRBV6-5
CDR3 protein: CASKGNRGAYEQYF

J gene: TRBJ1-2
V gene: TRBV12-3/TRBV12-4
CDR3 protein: CASMSGTGGYTF

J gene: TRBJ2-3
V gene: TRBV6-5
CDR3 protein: CASSYSGQGGIDTQYF

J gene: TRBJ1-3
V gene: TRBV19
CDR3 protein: CASSRGGPGNTIYF

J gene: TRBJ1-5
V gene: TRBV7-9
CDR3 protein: CASSLPNQPQHF

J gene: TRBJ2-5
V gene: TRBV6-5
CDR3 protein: CASGMTRETQYF

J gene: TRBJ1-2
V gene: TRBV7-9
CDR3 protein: CASSFFSAGGHHGYTF

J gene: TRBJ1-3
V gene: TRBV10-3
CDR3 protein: CAIREGRAGNTIYF

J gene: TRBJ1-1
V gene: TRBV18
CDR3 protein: CASSPGLEGTEAFF

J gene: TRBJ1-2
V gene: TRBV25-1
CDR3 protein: CASSEYAGNYGYTF

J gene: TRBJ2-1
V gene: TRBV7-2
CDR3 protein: CASNPGGSYNEQFF

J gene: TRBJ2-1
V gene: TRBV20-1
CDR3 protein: CSASLVMGGNPRDNEQFF

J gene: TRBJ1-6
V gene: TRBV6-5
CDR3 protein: CASSRQGGSPLHF

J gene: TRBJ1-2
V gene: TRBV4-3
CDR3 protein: CASSPRGFSYGYTF

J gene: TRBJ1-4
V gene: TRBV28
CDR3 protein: CATCSRDSVGEKLFF

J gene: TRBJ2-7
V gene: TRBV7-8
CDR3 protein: CASSLATSGSHEQYF

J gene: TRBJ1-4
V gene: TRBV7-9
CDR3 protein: CASSSRGTGSTTNEKLFF

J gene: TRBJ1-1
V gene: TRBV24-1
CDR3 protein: CATSDSSGARNTEAFF

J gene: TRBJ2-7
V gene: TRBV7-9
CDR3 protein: CASSLSAYGGRRYEQYF

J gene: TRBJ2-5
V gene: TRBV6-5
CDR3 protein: CASSYSGGRETQYF